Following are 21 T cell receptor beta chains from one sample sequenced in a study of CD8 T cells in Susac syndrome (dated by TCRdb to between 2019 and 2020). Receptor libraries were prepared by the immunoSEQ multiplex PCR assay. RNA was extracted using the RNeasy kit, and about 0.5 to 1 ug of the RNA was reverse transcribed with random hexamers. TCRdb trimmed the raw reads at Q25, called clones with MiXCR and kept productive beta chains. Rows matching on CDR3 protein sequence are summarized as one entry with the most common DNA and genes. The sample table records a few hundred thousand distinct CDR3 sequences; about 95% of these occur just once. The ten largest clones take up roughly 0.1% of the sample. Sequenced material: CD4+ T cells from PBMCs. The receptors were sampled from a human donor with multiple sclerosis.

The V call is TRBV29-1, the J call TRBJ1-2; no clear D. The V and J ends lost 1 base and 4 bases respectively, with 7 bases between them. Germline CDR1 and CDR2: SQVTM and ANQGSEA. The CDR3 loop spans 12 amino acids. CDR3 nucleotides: TGCAGCGTTGAAGGAAATTCCTATGGCTACACCTTC. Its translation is CSVEGNSYGYTF.

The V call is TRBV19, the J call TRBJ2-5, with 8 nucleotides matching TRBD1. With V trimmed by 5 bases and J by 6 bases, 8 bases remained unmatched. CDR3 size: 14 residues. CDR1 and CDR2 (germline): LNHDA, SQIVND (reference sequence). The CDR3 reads CASSFGQGMQTQYF. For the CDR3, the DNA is TGTGCCAGTAGTTTCGGACAGGGTATGCAGACCCAGTACTTC.

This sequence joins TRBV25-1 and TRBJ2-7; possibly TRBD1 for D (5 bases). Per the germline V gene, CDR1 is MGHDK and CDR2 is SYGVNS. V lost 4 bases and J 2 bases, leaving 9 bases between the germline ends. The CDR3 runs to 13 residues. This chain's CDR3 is CASSGTGTYEQYF. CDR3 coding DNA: TGTGCCAGCAGTGGAACAGGAACCTACGAGCAGTACTTC.

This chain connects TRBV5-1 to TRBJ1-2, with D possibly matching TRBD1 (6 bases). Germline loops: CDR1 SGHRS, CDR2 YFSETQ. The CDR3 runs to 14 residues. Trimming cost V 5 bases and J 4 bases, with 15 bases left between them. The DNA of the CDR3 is TGCGCCAGCAGAACCACACAGGGAAGCTATGGCTACACCTTC. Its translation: CASRTTQGSYGYTF.

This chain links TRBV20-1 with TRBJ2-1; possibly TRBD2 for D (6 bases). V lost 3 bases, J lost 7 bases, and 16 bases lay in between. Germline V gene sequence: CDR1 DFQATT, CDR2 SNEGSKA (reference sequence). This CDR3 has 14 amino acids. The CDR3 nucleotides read TGCAGTGCTAGCTCTTTGACGGGAGCGAATGAGCAGTTCTTC. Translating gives CSASSLTGANEQFF.

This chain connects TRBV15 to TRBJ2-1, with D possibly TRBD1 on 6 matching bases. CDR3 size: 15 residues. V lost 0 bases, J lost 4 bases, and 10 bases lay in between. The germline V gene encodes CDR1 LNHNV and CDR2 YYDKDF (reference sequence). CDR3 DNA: TGTGCCACCAGCAGAGATTTAGGGGGTTACAATGAGCAGTTCTTC. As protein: CATSRDLGGYNEQFF. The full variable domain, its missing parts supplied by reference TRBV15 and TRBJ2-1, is DAMVIQNPRYQVTQFGKPVTLSCSQTLNHNVMYWYQQKSSQAPKLLFHYYDKDFNNEADTPDNFQSRRPNTSFCFLDIRSPGLGDTAMYLCATSRDLGGYNEQFFGPGTRLTVL.

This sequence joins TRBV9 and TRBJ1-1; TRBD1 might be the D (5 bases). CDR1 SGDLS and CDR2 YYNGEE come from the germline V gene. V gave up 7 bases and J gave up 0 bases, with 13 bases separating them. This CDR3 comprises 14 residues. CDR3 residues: CASAQGRVNTEAFF. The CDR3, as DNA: TGTGCCAGCGCCCAGGGAAGGGTGAACACTGAAGCTTTCTTT.

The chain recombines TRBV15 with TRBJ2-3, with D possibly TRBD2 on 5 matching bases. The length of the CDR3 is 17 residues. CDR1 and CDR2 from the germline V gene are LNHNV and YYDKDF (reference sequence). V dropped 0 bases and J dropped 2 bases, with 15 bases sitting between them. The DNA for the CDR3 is TGTGCCACCAGCAGAGAGGAGGTGTACCGCACCACAGATACGCAGTATTTT. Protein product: CATSREEVYRTTDTQYF.

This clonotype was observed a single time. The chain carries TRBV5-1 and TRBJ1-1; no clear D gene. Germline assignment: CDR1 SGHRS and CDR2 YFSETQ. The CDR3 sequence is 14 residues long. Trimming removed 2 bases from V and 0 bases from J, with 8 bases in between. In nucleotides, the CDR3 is TGCGCCAGCAGCTTCGGACTCGTGAACACTGAAGCTTTCTTT. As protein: CASSFGLVNTEAFF.

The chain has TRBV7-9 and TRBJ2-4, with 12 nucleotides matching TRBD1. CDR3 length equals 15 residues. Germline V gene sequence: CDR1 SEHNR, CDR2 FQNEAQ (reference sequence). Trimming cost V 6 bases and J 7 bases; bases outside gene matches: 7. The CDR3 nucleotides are TGTGCCAGCAGTCAAGGGACAGGGGGCGATAACATTCAGTACTTC. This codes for CASSQGTGGDNIQYF.

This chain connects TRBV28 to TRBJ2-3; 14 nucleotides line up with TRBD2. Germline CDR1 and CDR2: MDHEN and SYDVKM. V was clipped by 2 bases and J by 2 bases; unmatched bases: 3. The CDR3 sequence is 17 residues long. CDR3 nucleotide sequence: TGTGCCAGCAGTTTAACGGGACTAGCGGGAGACACAGATACGCAGTATTTT. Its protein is CASSLTGLAGDTDTQYF.

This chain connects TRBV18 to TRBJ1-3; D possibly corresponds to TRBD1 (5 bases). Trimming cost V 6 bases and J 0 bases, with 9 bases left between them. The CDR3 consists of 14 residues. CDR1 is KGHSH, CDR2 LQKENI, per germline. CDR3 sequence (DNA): TGTGCCAGCTCGAAGGGGAACTCTGGAAACACCATATATTTT. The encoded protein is CASSKGNSGNTIYF.

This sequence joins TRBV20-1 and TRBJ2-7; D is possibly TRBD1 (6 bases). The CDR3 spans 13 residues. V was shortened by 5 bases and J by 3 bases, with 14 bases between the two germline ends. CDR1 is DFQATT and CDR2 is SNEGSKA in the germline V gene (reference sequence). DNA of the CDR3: TGCAGTGCTGCGACAGGTTTGGGCTACGAGCAGTACTTC. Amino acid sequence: CSAATGLGYEQYF.

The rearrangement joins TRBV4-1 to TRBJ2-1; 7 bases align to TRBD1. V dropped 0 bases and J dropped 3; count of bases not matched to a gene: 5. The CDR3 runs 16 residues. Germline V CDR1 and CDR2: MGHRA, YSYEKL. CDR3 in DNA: TGCGCCAGCAGCCAAGATGAGGGGGCCGGCTACAATGAGCAGTTCTTC. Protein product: CASSQDEGAGYNEQFF.

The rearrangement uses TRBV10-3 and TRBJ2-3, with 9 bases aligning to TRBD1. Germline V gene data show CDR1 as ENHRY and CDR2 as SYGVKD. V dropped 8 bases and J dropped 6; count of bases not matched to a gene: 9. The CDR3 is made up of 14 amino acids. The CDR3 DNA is TGTGCCATCTTGGGACAGGGATTTTTTGATACGCAGTATTTT. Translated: CAILGQGFFDTQYF.

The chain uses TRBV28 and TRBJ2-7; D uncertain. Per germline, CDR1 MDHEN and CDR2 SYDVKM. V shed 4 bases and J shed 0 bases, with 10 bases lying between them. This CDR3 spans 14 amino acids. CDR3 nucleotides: TGTGCCAGCAGTTGGTCAAGGAGCTCCTACGAGCAGTACTTC. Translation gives CASSWSRSSYEQYF.

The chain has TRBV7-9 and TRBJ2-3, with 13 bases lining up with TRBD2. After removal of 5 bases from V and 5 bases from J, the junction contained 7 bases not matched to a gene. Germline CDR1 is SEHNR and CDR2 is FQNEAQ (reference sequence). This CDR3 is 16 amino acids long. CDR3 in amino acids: CASSTTSGGPGDTQYF. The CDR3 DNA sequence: TGTGCCAGCAGCACGACTAGCGGGGGGCCCGGAGATACGCAGTATTTT.

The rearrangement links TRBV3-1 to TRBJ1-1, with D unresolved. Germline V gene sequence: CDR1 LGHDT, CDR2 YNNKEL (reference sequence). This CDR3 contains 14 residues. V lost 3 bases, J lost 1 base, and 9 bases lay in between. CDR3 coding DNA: TGTGCCAGCAGCCACAGAGCCAAGAACACTGAAGCTTTCTTT. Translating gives CASSHRAKNTEAFF.

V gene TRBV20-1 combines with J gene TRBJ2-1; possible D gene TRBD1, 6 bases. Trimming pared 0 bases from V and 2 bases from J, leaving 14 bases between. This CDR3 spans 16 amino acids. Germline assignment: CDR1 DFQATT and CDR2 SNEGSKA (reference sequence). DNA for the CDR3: TGCAGTGCTAGAGATCCAGGGGCACTAACCTACAATGAGCAGTTCTTC. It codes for CSARDPGALTYNEQFF.

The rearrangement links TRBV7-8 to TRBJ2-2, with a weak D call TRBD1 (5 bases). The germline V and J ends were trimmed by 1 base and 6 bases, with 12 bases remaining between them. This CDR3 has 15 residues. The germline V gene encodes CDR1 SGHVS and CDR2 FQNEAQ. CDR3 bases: TGTGCCAGCAGCTTAGTACTCAGGGCTGCCGGGGAGCTGTTTTTT. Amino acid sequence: CASSLVLRAAGELFF.

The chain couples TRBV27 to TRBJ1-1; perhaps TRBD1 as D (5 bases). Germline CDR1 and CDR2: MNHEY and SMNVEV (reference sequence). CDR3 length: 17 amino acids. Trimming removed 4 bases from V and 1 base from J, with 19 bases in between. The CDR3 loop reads CASSSIRGGTRNTEAFF. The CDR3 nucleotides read TGTGCCAGCAGTTCAATTCGGGGCGGAACAAGGAACACTGAAGCTTTCTTT.